Listed below are T cell receptor beta chains from one sample, sequenced in a study of beta chain features in type 1 diabetes. Measured with immunoSEQ multiplex PCR; TCRdb has only the in-frame clones, and not every one. The table lists about 620,000 clones, 15% to 18% of them singletons, with around 0.1% in the top ten. Sequences were obtained from naive CD4+ T cells from blood. These receptors were collected from a man aged 18-30 years in good health. Each CDR3 is given with its conserved first and last residue. A D gene is named only where the DNA matches it firmly. Clone size is not always given. Where it is, it says once, few, many or a class for expanded clones.

clone size	V gene	J gene	D gene	CDR3 protein	CDR3 DNA
-	TRBV18	TRBJ2-7	TRBD1	CASSPRTGDEQYF	TGTGCCAGCTCACCAAGGACAGGGGACGAGCAGTACTTC
-	TRBV6-5	TRBJ2-7	TRBD1	CASSYSRTGVSYEQYF	TGTGCCAGCAGTTACTCGAGGACAGGGGTGTCCTACGAGCAGTACTTC
-	TRBV6-6	TRBJ2-7	-	CASSSQLSSYEQYF	TGTGCCAGCAGCTCCCAGTTGAGCTCCTACGAGCAGTACTTC
few	TRBV7-9	TRBJ1-3	-	CASSLGPASGNTIYF	TGTGCCAGCAGCTTAGGTCCGGCCTCTGGAAACACCATATATTTT
-	TRBV6-5	TRBJ2-2	-	CASSYSGGELFF	TGTGCCAGCAGTTACTCTGGCGGGGAGCTGTTTTTT
-	TRBV10-3	TRBJ1-2	-	CAINAGIYYGYTF	TGTGCCATCAATGCAGGAATATACTATGGCTACACCTTC
few	TRBV5-4	TRBJ1-4	TRBD1	CASSLRDRGMANEKLFF	TGTGCCAGCAGCTTGAGGGACAGGGGAATGGCTAATGAAAAACTGTTTTTT
-	TRBV6-6	TRBJ1-5	-	CASSPPNSNQPQHF	TGTGCCAGCAGCCCCCCAAATAGCAATCAGCCCCAGCATTTT
-	TRBV28	TRBJ2-7	TRBD1	CASSSGQPYEQYF	TGTGCCAGCAGCTCGGGACAGCCCTACGAGCAGTACTTC
few	TRBV28	TRBJ1-2	-	CASSPAGWGYTF	TGTGCCAGCAGTCCTGCTGGGTGGGGCTACACCTTC
-	TRBV2	TRBJ2-5	-	CASSLQGETQYF	TGTGCCAGCAGTTTACAGGGTGAGACCCAGTACTTC
-	TRBV7-3	TRBJ2-3	-	CASSPRHTTDTQYF	TGTGCCAGCAGCCCACGGCATACCACAGATACGCAGTATTTT
-	TRBV7-2	TRBJ1-3	-	CASGVGGNTIYF	TGTGCCAGCGGTGTTGGCGGAAACACCATATATTTT
-	TRBV19	TRBJ2-3	TRBD1	CASSLGQGVTDTQYF	TGTGCCAGTAGTCTGGGACAGGGGGTCACAGATACGCAGTATTTT
-	TRBV6-1	TRBJ2-3	TRBD2	CASKQGTSGNTQYF	TGTGCCAGCAAACAAGGGACTAGCGGCAATACGCAGTATTTT
-	TRBV5-1	TRBJ2-5	-	CASSRGYGETQYF	TGCGCCAGCAGCAGGGGATATGGAGAGACCCAGTACTTC
-	TRBV14	TRBJ2-2	-	CASSPLGLTGELFF	TGTGCCAGCAGCCCCCTGGGGCTCACCGGGGAGCTGTTTTTT
-	TRBV6-5	TRBJ2-5	-	CASRRFVGETQYF	TGTGCCAGCAGGCGATTCGTAGGGGAGACCCAGTACTTC
few	TRBV11-1	TRBJ2-7	-	CASSSTGRQYYEQYF	TGTGCCAGCAGCTCCACGGGGCGACAGTACTACGAGCAGTACTTC
-	TRBV5-1	TRBJ2-1	TRBD2	CASRYSGGSSYNEQFF	TGCGCCAGCAGGTACTCGGGGGGTAGCTCCTACAATGAGCAGTTCTTC
few	TRBV9	TRBJ1-1	-	CASSVEGSQHRVAFF	TGTGCCAGCAGCGTAGAGGGGTCACAGCACCGAGTTGCTTTCTTT
few	TRBV7-9	TRBJ2-7	-	CASSLAWGMSSYEQYF	TGTGCCAGCAGCTTAGCGTGGGGCATGAGCTCCTACGAGCAGTACTTC
-	TRBV2	TRBJ2-1	TRBD2	CASSELRGSYNEQFF	TGTGCCAGCAGTGAATTGCGGGGGTCCTACAATGAGCAGTTCTTC
few	TRBV5-4	TRBJ2-3	TRBD2	CASSLILAPSTDTQYF	TGTGCCAGCAGCCTCATACTAGCGCCAAGCACAGATACGCAGTATTTT
-	TRBV6-6	TRBJ2-1	TRBD1	CASTRDRLEHYNEQFF	TGTGCCAGCACCCGGGACAGGCTAGAACATTACAATGAGCAGTTCTTC
few	TRBV15	TRBJ2-5	TRBD1	CATSETTGRLKTQYF	TGTGCCACCAGCGAAACGACAGGGAGATTAAAGACCCAGTACTTC
few	TRBV28	TRBJ2-5	TRBD1	CASSVFLRTGRETQYF	TGTGCCAGCAGTGTCTTCCTAAGGACAGGGCGGGAGACCCAGTACTTC
-	TRBV6-6	TRBJ2-6	-	CATGSPAGANVLTF	TGTGCCACCGGTAGCCCAGCTGGGGCCAACGTCCTGACTTTC
few	TRBV5-1	TRBJ1-2	-	CASSLALADYGYTF	TGCGCCAGCAGCTTGGCGTTGGCAGATTATGGCTACACCTTC
-	TRBV9	TRBJ1-5	-	CASSVAMNQPQHF	TGTGCCAGCAGCGTAGCTATGAATCAGCCCCAGCATTTT
once	TRBV7-9	TRBJ2-5	-	CASRRIRGLADETQYF	TGTGCCAGCAGACGGATCAGGGGGCTAGCGGATGAGACCCAGTACTTC
few	TRBV10-3	TRBJ1-1	TRBD1	CAIRMGQSNTEAFF	TGTGCCATCAGAATGGGACAGTCGAACACTGAAGCTTTCTTT
-	TRBV14	TRBJ2-5	-	CASSLRPETQYF	TGTGCCAGCAGCCTGAGACCGGAGACCCAGTACTTC
few	TRBV2	TRBJ1-2	TRBD1	CASRTGTGGSYGYTF	TGTGCCAGCAGAACCGGGACAGGGGGCTCGTATGGCTACACCTTC
-	TRBV28	TRBJ1-6	TRBD1	CASSPGTGVRLSPLHF	TGTGCCAGCAGTCCAGGGACAGGGGTCAGGCTCTCACCCCTCCACTTT
-	TRBV18	TRBJ1-5	TRBD1	CASSRLTGGAGQPQHF	TGTGCCAGCTCACGGCTGACAGGGGGCGCGGGTCAGCCCCAGCATTTT
-	TRBV7-8	TRBJ1-4	TRBD1	CASSQERGRNDEKLFF	TGTGCCAGCAGCCAGGAAAGGGGGCGCAACGATGAAAAACTGTTTTTT
-	TRBV10-3	TRBJ2-3	TRBD2	CAIRPGLGGTDTQYF	TGTGCCATCAGGCCGGGACTAGGGGGCACAGATACGCAGTATTTT
-	TRBV7-2	TRBJ2-4	-	CASSLDTTRAKNIQYF	TGTGCCAGCAGCCTCGACACCACTCGAGCCAAAAACATTCAGTACTTC
-	TRBV5-6	TRBJ2-7	-	CASSLNDRTTYEQYF	TGTGCCAGCAGCTTGAACGACAGGACCACCTACGAGCAGTACTTC
few	TRBV4-2	TRBJ1-5	-	CASSQVRGNSNQPQHF	TGTGCCAGCAGCCAAGTGCGAGGGAATAGCAATCAGCCCCAGCATTTT
few	TRBV7-3	TRBJ1-1	-	CASSLTNRDSEAFF	TGTGCCAGCAGCTTAACGAATAGGGATTCCGAAGCTTTCTTT
-	TRBV9	TRBJ2-1	-	CASSVGGRLDEQFF	TGTGCCAGCAGCGTAGGGGGTAGGTTGGATGAGCAGTTCTTC
-	TRBV9	TRBJ2-7	-	CASSVNARGDYEQYF	TGTGCCAGCAGCGTAAACGCAAGGGGCGACTACGAGCAGTACTTC
few	TRBV11-2	TRBJ1-2	-	CASSLDLDYGYTF	TGTGCCAGCAGCTTAGATTTGGACTATGGCTACACCTTC
-	TRBV6-6	TRBJ1-2	TRBD1	CASSSRDRGFYGYTF	TGTGCCAGCAGTTCCCGGGACAGGGGTTTCTATGGCTACACCTTC
-	TRBV2	TRBJ1-5	-	CASSETGRPYQPQHF	TGTGCCAGCAGTGAAACAGGGCGGCCTTATCAGCCCCAGCATTTT
-	TRBV25-1	TRBJ1-4	-	CASSPRGGPNEKLFF	TGTGCCAGCAGCCCCCGGGGGGGCCCTAATGAAAAACTGTTTTTT
few	TRBV18	TRBJ1-4	-	CASSQQGRKANEKLFF	TGTGCCAGCTCGCAACAGGGTCGGAAGGCTAATGAAAAACTGTTTTTT
-	TRBV7-9	TRBJ2-7	-	CASSPLTGSAIYEQYF	TGTGCCAGCAGCCCACTAACAGGGTCCGCGATCTACGAGCAGTACTTC
-	TRBV7-2	TRBJ1-1	TRBD1	CASSFFLGQGDTEAFF	TGTGCCAGCAGCTTCTTCTTGGGACAGGGGGACACTGAAGCTTTCTTT
few	TRBV5-1	TRBJ2-6	-	CASSLLSGANVLTF	TGCGCCAGCAGCTTGCTCTCTGGGGCCAACGTCCTGACTTTC
once	TRBV5-1	TRBJ1-1	-	CASSPGWGTEAFF	TGCGCCAGCAGCCCGGGCTGGGGCACTGAAGCTTTCTTT
few	TRBV9	TRBJ1-3	-	CASSVSGTSGNTIYF	TGTGCCAGCAGCGTTTCCGGGACCTCAGGAAACACCATATATTTT
few	TRBV9	TRBJ2-3	-	CASSVEVGPDTQYF	TGTGCCAGCAGCGTAGAGGTGGGTCCAGATACGCAGTATTTT
-	TRBV4-3	TRBJ1-4	-	CASSQLDGNEKLFF	TGCGCCAGCAGCCAGTTGGACGGTAATGAAAAACTGTTTTTT
-	TRBV29-1	TRBJ2-3	TRBD2	CSVDTRLAGVSYF	TGCAGCGTTGACACCCGACTAGCGGGAGTTTCGTATTTT